This TCR beta chain was sequenced in a study of T cells in Graves' hyperthyroidism and ophthalmopathy. Study-level background: Pretreatment peripheral blood was obtained at initial diagnosis. Whole-study findings and limits: The majority of expanded thyroid clonotypes above 0.001 also appeared in blood.

Details on this clonotype: Its antigen is undetermined.

Template material for amplifying TCR beta CDR3 regions consisted of RNA transcripts. A first-round RT-PCR of the TCR CDR3 used the HTBI primer set. TCRdb reprocessed the multiplex PCR reads with MiXCR, giving one entry per CDR3 protein. The sample lists around 600,000 distinct CDR3 sequences; about 15% were seen once. Uncontrolled infection, other autoimmune disease, pregnancy or lactation excluded patients. An approximately 10 ml volume of fresh peripheral blood provided the PBMCs. From germline, CDR1 is LGHNA and CDR2 YSLEER. CDR3 length equals 15 residues. Unmatched junction bases numbered 8, after V lost 4 bases and J lost 6 bases.

The chain is built from TRBV4-3 and TRBJ2-7, with 11 bases fitting TRBD1. The sequence came from a woman aged 45-65 years with Graves' ophthalmopathy. Sequencing input: blood. The CDR3: CASSPYGQGAGEQYF. The CDR3 DNA sequence: TGCGCCAGCAGCCCCTACGGACAGGGGGCAGGCGAGCAGTACTTC.